These 9 T cell receptor beta chains were sequenced from one sample in a study of blood T cell repertoires in COVID-19. Profiled with immunoSEQ multiplex PCR; TCRdb holds only in-frame clones, not every one. This table holds some 150,000 clones, around 81% found once. Specimen: peripheral blood. These receptors all come from a human donor with acute or convalescent COVID-19. The donor label of this sample is uncertain.

The gene calls are TRBV30 and TRBJ2-3; a possible D gene is TRBD2 (6 bases). The CDR3 is 17 residues long. Germline assignment: CDR1 GTSNPN and CDR2 SVGIG (reference sequence). Between the trimmed V and J ends, which lost 1 base and 2 bases, there was a span of 19 bases. The CDR3 DNA follows: TGTGCCTGGAGTGGTCTGGGGTGGGGGGATTCCACAGATACGCAGTATTTT. It yields the protein CAWSGLGWGDSTDTQYF.

The genes are TRBV29-1 and TRBJ2-2, with D maybe TRBD2 (7 bases). The germline V gene encodes CDR1 SQVTM and CDR2 ANQGSEA. The CDR3 loop spans 16 amino acids. Trimming took 0 bases from V and 6 from J, leaving 17 bases between them. The CDR3 nucleotides are TGCAGCGTTGAAGAGTGGGGGGGCACCCAGTCCGGGGAGCTGTTTTTT. Its protein product is CSVEEWGGTQSGELFF.

The J gene is TRBJ2-4, the V gene TRBV2; D is possibly TRBD2 (6 bases). This CDR3 is 17 amino acids long. In germline, CDR1 is SNHLY, CDR2 FYNNEI. V lost 3 bases and J 0 bases, leaving 15 bases between the germline ends. The CDR3 sequence is CASSEAGSTLAKNIQYF. The CDR3 DNA is TGTGCCAGCAGTGAGGCGGGATCGACCTTAGCCAAAAACATTCAGTACTTC.

J is TRBJ2-3 and V is TRBV9, with TRBD2 matching 7 bases. Germline lookup yields CDR1 SGDLS and CDR2 YYNGEE. V shed 3 bases, J shed 2 bases, and the junction held 3 bases outside the gene matches. This CDR3 has 14 amino acids. This chain's CDR3 is CASSASGVTDTQYF. CDR3 sequence (DNA): TGTGCCAGCAGCGCGAGCGGGGTCACAGATACGCAGTATTTT.

The V call is TRBV30, the J call TRBJ1-1, with 8 positions matching TRBD1. The CDR3 extends over 10 amino acids. Germline V CDR1 and CDR2: GTSNPN, SVGIG (reference sequence). J lost 8 bases, V lost 5 bases, and 1 base had no gene match. The CDR3 loop is CAWGDREAFF. CDR3 nucleotide sequence: TGTGCCTGGGGGGACAGGGAAGCTTTCTTT.

The gene calls are TRBV3-1 (or the pseudogene TRBV3-2) and TRBJ1-5, with D perhaps TRBD1 (5 bases). The V gene lost 3 bases and the J gene lost 5 bases, with 14 bases spanning the gap. Germline-derived CDR1 and CDR2 are LGHDT and YNNKEL (reference sequence). The CDR3 extends over 15 amino acids. The CDR3 DNA reads TGTGCCAGCAGCCAGCAATGGGGCGGTGATCAGCCCCAGCATTTT. It is translated as CASSQQWGGDQPQHF.

The rearrangement joins TRBV10-1 to TRBJ2-7; possible D gene TRBD1, 5 bases. This CDR3 has 13 residues. V lost 3 bases and J lost 6, with 12 bases in between. Looked up from germline, CDR1 is WNHNN and CDR2 is SYGVQD (reference sequence). CDR3 bases: TGCGCCAGCAGTGATGACGCAGGGTCCGAGCAGTACTTC. Its translation: CASSDDAGSEQYF.

The chain employs TRBV11-2 and TRBJ2-2, with 7 nucleotides matching TRBD1. The CDR3 has 17 amino acids. Germline V gene data show CDR1 as SGHAT and CDR2 as FQNNGV. With 1 base clipped from V and 2 bases from J, the junction kept 7 bases outside the gene matches. CDR3 DNA sequence: TGTGCCAGCAGCTTAGGTTTGGGGACAGTAAACACCGGGGAGCTGTTTTTT. This encodes CASSLGLGTVNTGELFF.

The genes are TRBV5-4 and TRBJ1-6; 10 bases agree with TRBD1. The CDR3 totals 15 residues. Germline CDR1 and CDR2: SGHNT and YYREEE (reference sequence). V dropped 4 bases and J dropped 4; count of bases not matched to a gene: 2. The CDR3 protein is CASSPGQGYNSPLHF. The CDR3 nucleotides are TGTGCCAGCAGCCCGGGACAGGGGTATAATTCACCCCTCCACTTT.